The next 9 T cell receptor beta chains were all read from a single sample in a study of neurological immune-mediated disorders. Using its own MiXCR run on the 5' RACE reads, TCRdb lists one record per CDR3 protein. The sample has some 10,000 distinct CDR3 sequences; 20% to 25% are singletons. The sequencing sample was made of CD8+ T cells from blood. The receptors were gathered from a woman in her 40s with multiple sclerosis.

The chain is built from TRBV29-1 and TRBJ2-7, with 9 bases lining up with TRBD1. The CDR3 runs to 13 residues. Trimming cost V 4 bases and J 1 base; bases outside gene matches: 2. The V gene's germline CDR1 is SQVTM and CDR2 ANQGSEA. CDR3 nucleotides: TGCAGCGTTGGGACAGGGGATTCCTACGAGCAGTACTTC. This encodes CSVGTGDSYEQYF.

This clonotype has more than one count but fewer than ten. The J gene is TRBJ2-3, the V gene TRBV12-3 or TRBV12-4; possible D gene TRBD1, 6 bases. V was cut by 5 bases and J by 2 bases, with 14 bases left in between. The CDR3 runs to 15 residues. CDR3 DNA sequence: TGTGCCAGCAGTCCCCTGGGACAAAACACAGATACGCAGTATTTT. As protein: CASSPLGQNTDTQYF.

This clonotype showed up many times. The rearrangement joins TRBV4-2 to TRBJ1-1; D is ambiguous. In germline, CDR1 is LGHNA, CDR2 YNFKEQ. This CDR3 comprises 15 residues. V lost 3 bases to trimming and J lost 1 base, with 12 bases between them. Here the CDR3 DNA reads TGTGCCAGCAGCCACCGTCAAGAAACGAACACTGAAGCTTTCTTT. It translates to CASSHRQETNTEAFF.

The table lists this clonotype with many counts. The chain uses TRBV2 and TRBJ2-3, with 8 bases identical to TRBD2. Germline CDR1 is SNHLY and CDR2 is FYNNEI. There are 17 residues in the CDR3. Germline trimming cut 1 base from V and 0 bases from J; bases unmatched to any gene: 6. As DNA, the CDR3 is TGTGCCAGCAGTGAAGAGCGGGGGCTATCTAGCACAGATACGCAGTATTTT. Its translation: CASSEERGLSSTDTQYF.

This clonotype was counted at least ten times. The chain couples TRBV2 to TRBJ1-1; TRBD1 might be the D (6 bases). The germline V and J ends were trimmed by 9 bases and 0 bases, with 14 bases remaining between them. Germline loops: CDR1 SNHLY, CDR2 FYNNEI. This CDR3 spans 14 amino acids. The CDR3: CARGGRVMNTEAFF. Here the CDR3 DNA reads TGTGCCAGGGGGGGCAGGGTAATGAACACTGAAGCTTTCTTT. Using reference TRBV2 and TRBJ1-1 for the parts outside the CDR3, the full variable domain is EPEVTQTPSHQVTQMGQEVILRCVPISNHLYFYWYRQILGQKVEFLVSFYNNEISEKSEIFDDQFSVERPDGSNFTLKIRSTKLEDSAMYFCARGGRVMNTEAFFGQGTRLTVV.

This clonotype was counted once. The chain combines TRBV6-5 with TRBJ2-1; tentatively, D is TRBD2 (5 bases). The V and J ends lost 0 bases and 2 bases respectively, with 11 bases between them. Germline CDR1 and CDR2: MNHEY and SVGAGI. The CDR3 extends over 16 amino acids. In nucleotides, the CDR3 is TGTGCCAGCAGTTACTCGGCACTAGACACCTACAATGAGCAGTTCTTC. Protein: CASSYSALDTYNEQFF.

Ten or more counts support this clonotype. The V call is TRBV2, the J call TRBJ2-1; D is unclear. Trimming took 4 bases from V and 1 from J, leaving 11 bases between them. The CDR3 is 15 amino acids. Germline V gives CDR1 SNHLY, CDR2 FYNNEI. CDR3 nucleotides: TGTGCCAGCAGTGGTTTAGGTATTTCCTACAATGAGCAGTTCTTC. Amino acids: CASSGLGISYNEQFF. Combining the CDR3 with reference TRBV2 and TRBJ2-1 gives the whole variable domain EPEVTQTPSHQVTQMGQEVILRCVPISNHLYFYWYRQILGQKVEFLVSFYNNEISEKSEIFDDQFSVERPDGSNFTLKIRSTKLEDSAMYFCASSGLGISYNEQFFGPGTRLTVL.

This clonotype was picked up many times. The chain uses TRBV5-6 and TRBJ2-1; 11 bases fit TRBD2. The CDR3 covers 14 residues. The junction had 1 base not matched to a gene; V was cut back by 1 base and J by 7 bases. The V gene's germline CDR1 is SGHDT and CDR2 YYEEEE. This CDR3 is CASSLLAGGNEQFF. As DNA, the CDR3 is TGTGCCAGCAGCTTGTTAGCGGGGGGGAATGAGCAGTTCTTC.

This clonotype has a count of ten or more. This CDR3 reads CASSVEAGVETQYF. As DNA, the CDR3 is TGTGCCAGCAGCGTAGAAGCAGGGGTAGAGACCCAGTACTTC. The chain links TRBV9 to TRBJ2-5; possibly TRBD1 for D (6 bases). The CDR3 has 14 amino acids. Trimming cost V 0 bases and J 4 bases, with 10 bases left between them. The V gene's germline CDR1 is SGDLS and CDR2 YYNGEE.